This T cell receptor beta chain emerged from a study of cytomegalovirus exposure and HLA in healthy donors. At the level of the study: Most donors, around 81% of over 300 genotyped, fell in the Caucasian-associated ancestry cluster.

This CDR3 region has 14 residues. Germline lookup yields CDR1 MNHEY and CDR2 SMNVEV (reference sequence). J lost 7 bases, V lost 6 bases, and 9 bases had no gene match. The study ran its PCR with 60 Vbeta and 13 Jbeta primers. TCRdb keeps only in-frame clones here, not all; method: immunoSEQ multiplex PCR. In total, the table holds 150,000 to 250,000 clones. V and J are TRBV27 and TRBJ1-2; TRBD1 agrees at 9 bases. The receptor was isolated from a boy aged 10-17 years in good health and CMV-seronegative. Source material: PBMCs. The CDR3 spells CASSPTGGDGGYTF. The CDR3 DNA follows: TGTGCCAGCAGCCCGACAGGGGGGGACGGTGGCTACACCTTC.